A selection of T cell receptor beta chains follows, all from one sample in a study of shared T cell receptors in the human thymus. Profiled with immunoSEQ multiplex PCR; TCRdb holds only in-frame clones, not every one. The table includes over 650,000 clones, approximately 89% detected once. This sample also appeared in a second study, on human thymus T cells.

The sample consisted of thymocytes. The origin of the receptors is a boy in the first two years of life with a congenital heart defect. Both conserved end residues are part of each CDR3. D genes are given only for firm matches. Expanded clones get a size class; other rows say once, few or many, or leave the size out.

cdr3_length: 13; clone_size: -; j_call: TRBJ2-7; d_call: TRBD2; v_call: TRBV15; cdr3_aa: CATSRREPYEQYF; cdr3_nt: TGTGCCACCAGCAGGCGGGAGCCCTACGAGCAGTACTTC
cdr3_length: 21; clone_size: -; j_call: TRBJ2-7; d_call: TRBD1; v_call: TRBV7-3; cdr3_aa: CASRFQMLRHLDRASENEQYF; cdr3_nt: TGTGCCAGCAGGTTCCAAATGTTGCGGCATCTTGACAGGGCCTCGGAGAACGAGCAGTACTTC
cdr3_length: 17; clone_size: -; j_call: TRBJ2-5; d_call: TRBD1; v_call: TRBV4-2; cdr3_aa: CASSQDGSRGLQETQYF; cdr3_nt: TGTGCCAGCAGCCAAGATGGGAGCAGGGGGCTCCAAGAGACCCAGTACTTC
cdr3_length: 16; clone_size: once; j_call: TRBJ2-3; d_call: TRBD1; v_call: TRBV14; cdr3_aa: CASSQDSARGKDTQYF; cdr3_nt: TGTGCCAGCAGCCAAGATTCGGCCAGGGGGAAGGATACGCAGTATTTT
cdr3_length: 17; clone_size: -; j_call: TRBJ2-6; d_call: TRBD1; v_call: TRBV28; cdr3_aa: CASTRGDRNSGANVLTF; cdr3_nt: TGTGCCAGTACAAGAGGGGACAGAAACTCTGGGGCCAACGTCCTGACTTTC
cdr3_length: 16; clone_size: -; j_call: TRBJ1-5; d_call: -; v_call: TRBV10-3; cdr3_aa: CAISESGRGGNQPQHF; cdr3_nt: TGTGCCATCAGTGAGTCCGGGAGGGGTGGCAATCAGCCCCAGCATTTT
cdr3_length: 10; clone_size: -; j_call: TRBJ1-2; d_call: TRBD1; v_call: TRBV29-1; cdr3_aa: CSDRQGGNPF; cdr3_nt: TGCAGCGACCGACAGGGGGGGAACCCCTTC
cdr3_length: 19; clone_size: -; j_call: TRBJ2-1; d_call: TRBD2; v_call: TRBV28; cdr3_aa: CASSLYSLASGSGYNEQFF; cdr3_nt: TGTGCCAGCAGTTTATATAGTTTGGCTAGCGGGAGCGGGTACAATGAGCAGTTCTTC
cdr3_length: 15; clone_size: -; j_call: TRBJ2-7; d_call: -; v_call: TRBV6-1; cdr3_aa: CASSEEEGEPYEQYF; cdr3_nt: TGTGCCAGCAGTGAAGAGGAAGGGGAACCCTACGAGCAGTACTTC
cdr3_length: 17; clone_size: -; j_call: TRBJ2-1; d_call: TRBD2; v_call: TRBV11-3; cdr3_aa: CASSLAPTSGDYNEQFF; cdr3_nt: TGTGCCAGCAGCTTAGCTCCGACTAGCGGGGACTACAATGAGCAGTTCTTC
cdr3_length: 13; clone_size: -; j_call: TRBJ2-7; d_call: TRBD2; v_call: TRBV27; cdr3_aa: CASSSGTEYEQYF; cdr3_nt: TGTGCCAGCAGTAGCGGGACCGAGTACGAGCAGTACTTC
cdr3_length: 15; clone_size: -; j_call: TRBJ2-1; d_call: -; v_call: TRBV19; cdr3_aa: CASSGHRGGDNEQFF; cdr3_nt: TGTGCCAGTAGCGGCCACAGGGGGGGGGACAATGAGCAGTTCTTC
cdr3_length: 16; clone_size: once; j_call: TRBJ2-1; d_call: -; v_call: TRBV9; cdr3_aa: CASSASITGFYNEQFF; cdr3_nt: TGTGCCAGCAGCGCCTCGATAACAGGGTTCTACAATGAGCAGTTCTTC
cdr3_length: 16; clone_size: -; j_call: TRBJ2-7; d_call: -; v_call: TRBV4-3; cdr3_aa: CASSQDQSGSSYEQYF; cdr3_nt: TGCGCCAGCAGCCAAGATCAATCCGGGAGTTCCTACGAGCAGTACTTC
cdr3_length: 15; clone_size: -; j_call: TRBJ1-1; d_call: TRBD1; v_call: TRBV4-3; cdr3_aa: CASSQEQGAQTEAFF; cdr3_nt: TGCGCCAGCAGCCAAGAACAGGGGGCTCAAACTGAAGCTTTCTTT
cdr3_length: 19; clone_size: -; j_call: TRBJ1-3; d_call: -; v_call: TRBV7-8; cdr3_aa: CASSPLQFPREFSGNTIYF; cdr3_nt: TGTGCCAGCAGCCCCCTCCAGTTCCCCCGGGAGTTCTCTGGAAACACCATATATTTT
cdr3_length: 17; clone_size: few; j_call: TRBJ2-1; d_call: -; v_call: TRBV4-3; cdr3_aa: CASSHPAGAGHYNEQFF; cdr3_nt: TGCGCCAGCAGCCATCCTGCGGGGGCAGGCCACTACAATGAGCAGTTCTTC
cdr3_length: 13; clone_size: -; j_call: TRBJ2-1; d_call: -; v_call: TRBV5-1; cdr3_aa: CASSATSNNEQFF; cdr3_nt: TGCGCCAGCAGCGCCACTAGCAACAATGAGCAGTTCTTC
cdr3_length: 14; clone_size: -; j_call: TRBJ2-2; d_call: -; v_call: TRBV6-5; cdr3_aa: CASSYQGSAGELFF; cdr3_nt: TGTGCCAGCAGTTACCAGGGCAGTGCCGGGGAGCTGTTTTTT
cdr3_length: 11; clone_size: -; j_call: TRBJ1-4; d_call: -; v_call: TRBV6-5; cdr3_aa: CASRPISALFF; cdr3_nt: TGTGCCAGCAGACCCATCAGCGCACTGTTTTTT
cdr3_length: 16; clone_size: -; j_call: TRBJ2-1; d_call: TRBD2; v_call: TRBV4-3; cdr3_aa: CASSQATRGGDNEQFF; cdr3_nt: TGCGCCAGCAGCCAAGCGACGCGGGGGGGGGACAATGAGCAGTTCTTC
cdr3_length: 15; clone_size: -; j_call: TRBJ2-7; d_call: TRBD2; v_call: TRBV11-3; cdr3_aa: CASSLGAGEIYEQYF; cdr3_nt: TGTGCCAGCAGCTTAGGGGCGGGAGAGATTTACGAGCAGTACTTC
cdr3_length: 13; clone_size: -; j_call: TRBJ2-5; d_call: -; v_call: TRBV5-1; cdr3_aa: CASSLGGGETQYF; cdr3_nt: TGCGCCAGCAGCCTCGGGGGAGGAGAGACCCAGTACTTC
cdr3_length: 14; clone_size: -; j_call: TRBJ1-3; d_call: -; v_call: TRBV7-9; cdr3_aa: CASSLQGSGNTIYF; cdr3_nt: TGTGCCAGCAGCTTACAGGGCTCTGGAAACACCATATATTTT
cdr3_length: 15; clone_size: -; j_call: TRBJ2-7; d_call: TRBD1; v_call: TRBV27; cdr3_aa: CASSGSGTVGYEQYF; cdr3_nt: TGTGCCAGCAGTGGATCCGGGACAGTTGGCTACGAGCAGTACTTC
cdr3_length: 14; clone_size: -; j_call: TRBJ2-2; d_call: -; v_call: TRBV29-1; cdr3_aa: CSVGAGGRSGELFF; cdr3_nt: TGCAGCGTTGGGGCGGGCGGTAGGTCCGGGGAGCTGTTTTTT
cdr3_length: 21; clone_size: -; j_call: TRBJ1-5; d_call: -; v_call: TRBV4-2; cdr3_aa: CASSQIAPDTKALYSNQPQHF; cdr3_nt: TGTGCCAGCAGCCAAATTGCCCCCGACACAAAAGCCCTATATAGCAATCAGCCCCAGCATTTT
cdr3_length: 16; clone_size: -; j_call: TRBJ2-1; d_call: TRBD2; v_call: TRBV9; cdr3_aa: CASSPDSGRVYNEQFF; cdr3_nt: TGTGCCAGCAGCCCCGATAGCGGGAGAGTATACAATGAGCAGTTCTTC
cdr3_length: 17; clone_size: once; j_call: TRBJ1-2; d_call: -; v_call: TRBV6-1; cdr3_aa: CASSEVARGPPYYGYTF; cdr3_nt: TGTGCCAGCAGTGAGGTGGCCAGGGGCCCTCCGTACTATGGCTACACCTTC
cdr3_length: 12; clone_size: -; j_call: TRBJ2-7; d_call: TRBD1; v_call: TRBV2; cdr3_aa: CACSGTGYEQYF; cdr3_nt: TGTGCCTGCTCAGGGACAGGCTACGAGCAGTACTTC
cdr3_length: 17; clone_size: -; j_call: TRBJ2-7; d_call: TRBD1; v_call: TRBV10-2; cdr3_aa: CASSVQSWTGGLYEQYF; cdr3_nt: TGCGCCAGCAGCGTGCAGTCCTGGACAGGGGGGCTCTACGAGCAGTACTTC
cdr3_length: 15; clone_size: -; j_call: TRBJ1-6; d_call: -; v_call: TRBV5-8; cdr3_aa: CASSLGRPGGSPLHF; cdr3_nt: TGTGCCAGCAGCTTGGGACGGCCAGGAGGTTCACCCCTCCACTTT
cdr3_length: 17; clone_size: -; j_call: TRBJ2-7; d_call: TRBD1; v_call: TRBV7-3; cdr3_aa: CASSLYSPSTGSYEQYF; cdr3_nt: TGTGCCAGCAGCTTATATTCCCCTTCGACAGGGTCCTACGAGCAGTACTTC
cdr3_length: 15; clone_size: -; j_call: TRBJ2-7; d_call: -; v_call: TRBV7-9; cdr3_aa: CASSSSGAPSYEQYF; cdr3_nt: TGTGCCAGCAGCTCTTCGGGAGCTCCCTCCTACGAGCAGTACTTC
cdr3_length: 14; clone_size: -; j_call: TRBJ1-5; d_call: -; v_call: TRBV28; cdr3_aa: CASRQGSSNQPQHF; cdr3_nt: TGTGCCAGCAGACAGGGATCCAGCAATCAGCCCCAGCATTTT
cdr3_length: 13; clone_size: -; j_call: TRBJ2-1; d_call: -; v_call: TRBV7-9; cdr3_aa: CASSLDLYNEQFF; cdr3_nt: TGTGCCAGCAGCCTAGACCTATACAATGAGCAGTTCTTC
cdr3_length: 16; clone_size: -; j_call: TRBJ1-4; d_call: -; v_call: TRBV30; cdr3_aa: CAWKYLGGNENEKLFF; cdr3_nt: TGTGCCTGGAAGTACCTAGGGGGAAATGAGAATGAAAAACTGTTTTTT
cdr3_length: 20; clone_size: -; j_call: TRBJ2-7; d_call: TRBD2; v_call: TRBV10-3; cdr3_aa: CAISEPTSGGARDGSYEQYF; cdr3_nt: TGTGCCATCAGTGAGCCGACTAGCGGGGGGGCCCGTGACGGCTCCTACGAGCAGTACTTC
cdr3_length: 16; clone_size: -; j_call: TRBJ2-7; d_call: TRBD2; v_call: TRBV14; cdr3_aa: CASSHTKASGRAEQYF; cdr3_nt: TGTGCCAGCAGCCATACTAAAGCTAGCGGGAGGGCCGAGCAGTACTTC
cdr3_length: 18; clone_size: -; j_call: TRBJ1-3; d_call: TRBD1; v_call: TRBV4-3; cdr3_aa: CASSQAKGQGAPGNTIYF; cdr3_nt: TGCGCCAGCAGCCAAGCAAAGGGACAGGGCGCCCCTGGAAACACCATATATTTT
cdr3_length: 19; clone_size: -; j_call: TRBJ2-4; d_call: TRBD2; v_call: TRBV5-1; cdr3_aa: CASSLGASGGPLAKNIQYF; cdr3_nt: TGCGCCAGCAGCTTGGGGGCTAGCGGGGGGCCCTTAGCCAAAAACATTCAGTACTTC
cdr3_length: 12; clone_size: once; j_call: TRBJ2-7; d_call: -; v_call: TRBV27; cdr3_aa: CSSRDSLYEQYF; cdr3_nt: TGTTCCTCCCGGGACTCCCTTTACGAGCAGTACTTC
cdr3_length: 15; clone_size: -; j_call: TRBJ1-4; d_call: -; v_call: TRBV15; cdr3_aa: CATSRRTGDNEKLFF; cdr3_nt: TGTGCCACCAGCCGAAGAACTGGTGATAATGAAAAACTGTTTTTT